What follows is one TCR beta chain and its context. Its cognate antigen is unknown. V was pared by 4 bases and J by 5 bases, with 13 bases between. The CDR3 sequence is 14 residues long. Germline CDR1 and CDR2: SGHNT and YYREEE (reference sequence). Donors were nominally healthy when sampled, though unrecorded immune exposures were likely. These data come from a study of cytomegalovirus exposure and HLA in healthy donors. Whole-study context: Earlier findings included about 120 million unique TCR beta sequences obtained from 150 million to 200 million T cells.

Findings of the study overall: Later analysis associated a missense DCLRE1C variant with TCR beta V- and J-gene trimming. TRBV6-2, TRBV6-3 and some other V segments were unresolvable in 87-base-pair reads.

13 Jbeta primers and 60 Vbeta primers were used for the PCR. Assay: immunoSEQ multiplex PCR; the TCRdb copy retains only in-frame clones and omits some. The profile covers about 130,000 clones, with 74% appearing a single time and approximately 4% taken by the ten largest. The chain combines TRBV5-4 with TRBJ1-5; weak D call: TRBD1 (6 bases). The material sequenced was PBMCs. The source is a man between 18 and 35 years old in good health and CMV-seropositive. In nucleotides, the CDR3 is TGTGCCAGCAGCCACGGGACAACGGATCAGCCCCAGCATTTT. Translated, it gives CASSHGTTDQPQHF.